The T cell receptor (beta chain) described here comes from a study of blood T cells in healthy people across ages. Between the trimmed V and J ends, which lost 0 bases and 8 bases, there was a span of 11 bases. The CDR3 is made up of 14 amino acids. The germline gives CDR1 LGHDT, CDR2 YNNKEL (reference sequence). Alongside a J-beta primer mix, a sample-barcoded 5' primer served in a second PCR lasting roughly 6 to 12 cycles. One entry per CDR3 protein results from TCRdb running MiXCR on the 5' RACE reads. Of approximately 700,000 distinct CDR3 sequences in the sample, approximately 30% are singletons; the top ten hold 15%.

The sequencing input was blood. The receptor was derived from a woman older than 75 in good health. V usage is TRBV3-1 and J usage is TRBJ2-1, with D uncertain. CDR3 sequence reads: CASSQELGSDEQFF. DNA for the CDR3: TGTGCCAGCAGCCAAGAGCTAGGGTCCGATGAGCAGTTCTTC.